A single sample is the source of the 16 T cell receptor beta chains below, sequenced in a study of T cells in Graves' hyperthyroidism and ophthalmopathy. Amplification targeted TCR beta CDR3 regions from RNA transcripts. TCR CDR3 underwent first-round RT-PCR with the HTBI primer set. TCRdb used MiXCR to reprocess the multiplex PCR reads, holding one entry per CDR3 protein. This table has a few hundred thousand distinct CDR3 sequences, around 18% appearing once. The source material was blood. Receptors originate from a man in his late teens or twenties with Graves' ophthalmopathy.

This clonotype was detected ten times or more. The J gene is TRBJ2-2, the V gene TRBV11-2, with D tentatively TRBD1 (6 bases). Deletions cut 5 bases from V and 3 bases from J, with 13 bases between. Germline assignment: CDR1 SGHAT and CDR2 FQNNGV. The CDR3 consists of 15 residues. CDR3 nucleotides: TGTGCCAGCAGCACAATAAGGGGGTACACCGGGGAGCTGTTTTTT. It translates to CASSTIRGYTGELFF.

V gene TRBV28 combines with J gene TRBJ2-1, with TRBD1 identical over 8 bases. CDR1 is MDHEN, CDR2 SYDVKM, per germline. The ends lost 6 bases at V and 3 bases at J; junction bases unmatched: 7. The CDR3 runs to 15 residues. This CDR3 reads CASSSQGGRYNEQFF. Here the CDR3 DNA reads TGTGCCAGCAGCTCACAGGGGGGCCGCTACAATGAGCAGTTCTTC.

This clonotype was observed at least ten times. J is TRBJ1-6 and V is TRBV10-1, with 11 bases fitting TRBD1. This CDR3 region has 16 residues. Trimming took 8 bases from V and 9 from J; bases not matched to a gene: 12. Germline values: CDR1 WNHNN, CDR2 SYGVQD (reference sequence). CDR3 sequence reads: CASPRTGGCSSSPLHF. The CDR3 nucleotides read TGCGCCAGCCCCAGGACAGGGGGCTGCTCTAGTTCACCCCTCCACTTT.

This clonotype was seen more than once but under ten times. V gene TRBV20-1 combines with J gene TRBJ1-2, with D hard to call. Germline V gene lookup returns CDR1 DFQATT and CDR2 SNEGSKA (reference sequence). The CDR3 totals 12 residues. V dropped 0 bases and J dropped 8 bases, with 10 bases sitting between them. The CDR3 reads CSARDPAPGYTF. The DNA for the CDR3 is TGCAGTGCTAGAGATCCGGCCCCAGGCTACACCTTC.

The gene calls are TRBV6-2 or TRBV6-3 and TRBJ1-5; a possible D gene is TRBD1 (5 bases). There are 16 residues in the CDR3. Germline V gives CDR1 MNHEY, CDR2 SVGEGT. V lost 4 bases to trimming and J lost 0 bases, with 13 bases between them. CDR3 in amino acids: CASSSLTGYSNQPQHF. The DNA for the CDR3 is TGTGCCAGCAGTTCCCTAACAGGTTATAGCAATCAGCCCCAGCATTTT.

The V and J genes are TRBV18 and TRBJ2-7, with TRBD2 matching 11 bases. Trimming removed 1 base from V and 0 bases from J; junction bases left unmatched: 2. CDR1 is KGHSH, CDR2 LQKENI, per germline. The CDR3 loop spans 16 amino acids. CDR3 nucleotides: TGTGCCAGCTCACCACGGACTAGCGGGTCCTCCTACGAGCAGTACTTC. The encoded protein is CASSPRTSGSSYEQYF.

In this sample, this clonotype turned up many times. V usage is TRBV7-9 and J usage is TRBJ2-1; 7 nucleotides agree with TRBD2. The CDR3 totals 14 residues. From germline, CDR1 is SEHNR and CDR2 FQNEAQ (reference sequence). V lost 6 bases, J lost 4 bases, and 6 bases stayed unmatched. DNA for the CDR3: TGTGCCAGCAGGGGGGGGAGCGGTTACAATGAGCAGTTCTTC. Amino acids: CASRGGSGYNEQFF.

This clonotype was counted a few times. The J gene is TRBJ2-7, the V gene TRBV27; D might be TRBD1 (5 bases). V was trimmed by 0 bases and J by 1 base, leaving 10 bases between them. Germline V gene sequence: CDR1 MNHEY, CDR2 SMNVEV (reference sequence). This CDR3 region has 15 residues. CDR3 coding DNA: TGTGCCAGCAGTTTATCGACAGCTCATTCCTACGAGCAGTACTTC. Amino acids: CASSLSTAHSYEQYF.

J is TRBJ2-1 and V is TRBV9, with TRBD2 identical over 7 bases. Germline V gene sequence: CDR1 SGDLS, CDR2 YYNGEE. J gave up 6 bases and V 6 bases, and 3 bases lay outside the gene matches. This CDR3 is built from 12 residues. DNA for the CDR3: TGTGCCAGCACCGGGAGGAGCAATGAGCAGTTCTTC. It is translated as CASTGRSNEQFF.

The J gene is TRBJ1-2, the V gene TRBV20-1; no reliable D call. Trimming shortened V by 0 bases and J by 2 bases, and 13 bases separated the two germline ends. The CDR3 runs to 15 residues. Germline CDR1 reads DFQATT; CDR2 reads SNEGSKA (reference sequence). The CDR3 sequence: CSARDFTTPNYGYTF. In DNA, the CDR3 is TGCAGTGCTAGAGATTTTACAACCCCCAACTATGGCTACACCTTC.

This clonotype was counted only a few times. DNA for the CDR3: TGTGCCAGCAGCTCAGGACAGGGCTCTAATGGCTACACCTTC. Protein product: CASSSGQGSNGYTF. This chain connects TRBV7-2 to TRBJ1-2; 8 nucleotides agree with TRBD1. The CDR3 runs 14 residues. Germline CDR1 SGHTA, CDR2 FQGNSA. V dropped 4 bases and J dropped 6; count of bases not matched to a gene: 7.

The chain carries TRBV20-1 and TRBJ2-5, with a weak D call TRBD2 (5 bases). Germline V CDR1 and CDR2: DFQATT, SNEGSKA (reference sequence). The CDR3 consists of 14 residues. With 0 bases removed from V and 4 bases from J, the gap between germline ends came to 12 bases. DNA of the CDR3: TGCAGTGCTAGAGATTGGGAGTGGGGAGAGACCCAGTACTTC. Translating gives CSARDWEWGETQYF.

This clonotype was observed a few times. A read error may account for a junction end that differs from germline. The gene calls are TRBV20-1 and TRBJ1-2; TRBD1 matches 7 bases. From germline, CDR1 is DFQATT and CDR2 SNEGSKA (reference sequence). The CDR3 extends over 14 amino acids. The CDR3 bases are TGCAGTTCTAGCAGCCCGGGACAGAACCATGGCTACACCTTC. Amino acid sequence: CSSSSPGQNHGYTF.

The J gene is TRBJ2-3, the V gene TRBV2, with 7 bases fitting TRBD1. Germline lookup yields CDR1 SNHLY and CDR2 FYNNEI. J gave up 10 bases and V 4 bases, and 11 bases lay outside the gene matches. The CDR3 runs 14 residues. The CDR3 reads CASSVQGPGRAQYF. CDR3 nucleotide sequence: TGTGCCAGCAGTGTACAGGGGCCAGGGCGAGCGCAGTATTTT.

The chain links TRBV12-3 or TRBV12-4 to TRBJ2-5; 10 nucleotides match TRBD1. This CDR3 has 18 amino acids. After removal of 0 bases from V and 5 bases from J, the junction contained 12 bases not matched to a gene. The CDR3 DNA sequence: TGTGCCAGCAGTTTAGCATCAGGACAGGGGGTGGTCAGGGAGACCCAGTACTTC. It is translated as CASSLASGQGVVRETQYF.

Concerning this clonotype itself: A much more abundant neighbour one base away suggests this may be a read error. The rearrangement links TRBV11-2 to TRBJ2-2; D is ambiguous. Looked up from germline, CDR1 is SGHAT and CDR2 is FQNNGV. The CDR3 sequence is 12 residues long. The CDR3 coding sequence is TGTGCCGGCAGCTACCAAACCGGGGAGCTGTTTTTT. It translates to CAGSYQTGELFF. Filled out from reference TRBV11-2 and TRBJ2-2, the complete variable domain reads EAGVAQSPRYKIIEKRQSVAFWCNPISGHATLYWYQQILGQGPKLLIQFQNNGVVDDSQLPKDRFSAERLKGVDSTLKIQPAKLEDSAVYLCAGSYQTGELFFGEGSRLTVL.